Following are 3 T cell receptor beta chains from one sample sequenced in a study of shared clonotypes between healthy human individuals. Repertoires were generated with immunoSEQ multiplex PCR, while TCRdb's copy carries only in-frame clones and drops some. The table has 2 million to 2.5 million clones, 90% to 96% seen once; the top ten hold 0.13%. The source material was naive CD4+ T cells sorted from blood. Subset described: CD45RA+ positively selected. The receptors come from a young man in good health.

The rearrangement uses TRBV29-1 and TRBJ1-1; 8 nucleotides match TRBD1. CDR1 SQVTM and CDR2 ANQGSEA come from the germline V gene. The CDR3 covers 14 residues. The V and J ends lost 7 bases and 0 bases, in that order; junction bases with no gene match: 7. The CDR3 nucleotides read TGCAGCGCCCGGACAGGGACTATGAACACTGAAGCTTTCTTT. Amino acids: CSARTGTMNTEAFF.

This chain links TRBV11-2 with TRBJ2-5; the D gene is possibly TRBD1 (6 bases). The CDR3 has 16 residues. Germline values: CDR1 SGHAT, CDR2 FQNNGV. V lost 1 base and J lost 7, with 19 bases in between. Here the CDR3 DNA reads TGTGCCAGCAGCTTAGTAGCACAGGGATTCGGTTTGACCCAGTACTTC. Translated, it gives CASSLVAQGFGLTQYF.

Worth noting for this clone: Additional DNA sequences in this sample encode the identical CDR3. This chain uses TRBV30 with TRBJ1-5, with unresolved D. CDR1 and CDR2 from the germline V gene are GTSNPN and SVGIG (reference sequence). Trimming removed 4 bases at V and 0 bases at J, with 10 bases between. This CDR3 region has 14 residues. CDR3 region: CAWTRGSSNQPQHF. CDR3 coding DNA: TGTGCCTGGACGAGAGGATCTAGCAATCAGCCCCAGCATTTT.